The sequence of this TCR beta chain was determined in a study of blood T cell repertoires in COVID-19. Turning to the study itself: Spain, Italy and the United States supplied samples that represented acute and convalescent COVID-19. Sources were T cells, B-cell-depleted T cells, or PBMCs; the material itself was cDNA or gDNA.

The CDR3 runs 13 residues. V gave up 7 bases and J gave up 4 bases, with 11 bases separating them. Per the germline V gene, CDR1 is MNHEY and CDR2 is SVGEGT. Original data processing: Estimation of nucleated cell counts relied on the amplification of reference gene primers. Profiling relied on immunoSEQ multiplex PCR, and the TCRdb table lists in-frame clones only, not all of them. The V and J calls and clone size come from that table; D and trimming were worked out from the DNA. This table has 55,000 to 75,000 clones, about 81% appearing once. V usage is TRBV6-2 or TRBV6-3 and J usage is TRBJ1-5; TRBD1 might be the D (5 bases). The sequenced sample was peripheral blood. This receptor was identified in a human donor in a cohort sampled during active COVID-19. The CDR3: CASTPPGNQPQHF. As DNA, the CDR3 is TGTGCCAGCACCCCTCCAGGGAATCAGCCCCAGCATTTT.